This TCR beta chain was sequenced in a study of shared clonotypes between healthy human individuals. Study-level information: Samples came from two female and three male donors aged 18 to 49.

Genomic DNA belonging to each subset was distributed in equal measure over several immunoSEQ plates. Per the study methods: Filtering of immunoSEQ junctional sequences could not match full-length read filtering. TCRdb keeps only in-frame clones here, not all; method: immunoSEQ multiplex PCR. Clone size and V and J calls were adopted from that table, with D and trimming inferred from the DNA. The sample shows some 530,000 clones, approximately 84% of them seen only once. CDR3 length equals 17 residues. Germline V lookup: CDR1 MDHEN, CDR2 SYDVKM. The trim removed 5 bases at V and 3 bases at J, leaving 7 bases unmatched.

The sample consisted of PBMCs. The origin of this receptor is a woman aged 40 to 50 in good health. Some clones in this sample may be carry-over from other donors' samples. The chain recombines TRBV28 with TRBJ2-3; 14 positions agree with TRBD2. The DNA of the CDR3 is TGTGCCAGCAGTCCGAGACTAGCGGGAGGGTGGACAGATACGCAGTATTTT. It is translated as CASSPRLAGGWTDTQYF.